The clone carrying this T cell receptor beta chain has a count of ten or more. What it binds is not known. The data belong to a study of neurological immune-mediated disorders. Synthesis of cDNA was performed by 5'RACE using 10-nucleotide random UMIs. TCRdb independently ran MiXCR on the 5' RACE reads; one entry per CDR3 protein. The sample carries about 62,000 distinct CDR3 sequences, roughly 3.5% recorded once. Whole-study findings and limits: Because no CDR3 amino acid sequences were shared across subjects by expanded clones, private repertoires were suggested in all groups. It was HTLV-1-associated myelopathy that showed the most TCR clonal expansion, while multiple sclerosis showed the least, falling below healthy controls. Phylogenetic grouping placed 18 of 34 multiple sclerosis patients' repertoires in one related-CDR3 cluster, a possible signature.

Trimming left V 4 bases short and J 13 bases short, with 14 bases between. The CDR3 loop spans 11 amino acids. Germline V gene sequence: CDR1 SGHDT, CDR2 YYEEEE. The sequence was obtained from a woman aged 45-59 years with multiple sclerosis. Sequenced: PBMCs. The chain couples TRBV5-6 to TRBJ1-2; D is ambiguous. The CDR3 bases are TGTGCCAGCAGCCTAAATACGTGGGGCACCTTC. Translating it yields CASSLNTWGTF.